Shown below are 8 T cell receptor beta chains from a single sample sequenced in a study of monozygotic twins with inflammatory bowel disease. TCRdb reprocessed the 5' RACE reads; each CDR3 protein has one entry and no DNA is given. This repertoire includes some 130,000 distinct CDR3 sequences. Sequencing was performed on blood. Source of these receptors: a human donor with ulcerative colitis or Crohn's disease, or a healthy co-twin of an affected twin (not recorded which).

The V call is TRBV12-3 or TRBV12-4, the J call TRBJ2-6; TCRdb gives TRBD1 as the D gene, but with no DNA this cannot be confirmed. This CDR3 region has 15 residues. The CDR3: CASSSRGTGANVLTF.

The V gene is TRBV4-1, the J gene TRBJ1-5; TCRdb proposes TRBD1, but this gene call is untestable without DNA. Looked up from germline, CDR1 is MGHRA and CDR2 is YSYEKL. CDR3 length: 16 amino acids. CDR3 in amino acids: CASSQVTGLGNQPQHF.

The V and J genes are TRBV6-5 and TRBJ2-6. CDR3 size: 13 residues. The germline V gene encodes CDR1 MNHEY and CDR2 SVGAGI. The CDR3 is CASSLTGANVLTF.

The genes are TRBV5-1 and TRBJ2-3; TCRdb gives TRBD1 as the D gene, but with no DNA this cannot be confirmed. The CDR3 length is 17 residues. CDR1 SGHRS and CDR2 YFSETQ come from the germline V gene. The CDR3 loop reads CASSSRQGATSTDTQYF.

The chain links TRBV10-3 to TRBJ2-3; no DNA is available, so the TRBD2 call from TCRdb remains unchecked. This CDR3 is built from 15 residues. Per the germline V gene, CDR1 is ENHRY and CDR2 is SYGVKD. CDR3 sequence reads: CAISAGDMAPDTQYF.

This clonotype is classed as medium-sized (0.01 to 0.1%) by frequency. The chain recombines TRBV10-3 with TRBJ1-4; TCRdb gives TRBD1 as the D gene, but with no DNA this cannot be confirmed. There are 15 residues in the CDR3. Per germline, CDR1 ENHRY and CDR2 SYGVKD. CDR3 loop: CAIGGDSATNEKLFF.

This chain joins TRBV7-8 and TRBJ1-5; TCRdb outputs TRBD1, but without DNA this stays unchecked. The CDR3 loop spans 14 amino acids. Germline CDR1 and CDR2: SGHVS and FQNEAQ. The CDR3 sequence is CASSFATGRQPQHF.

This chain connects TRBV5-1 to TRBJ2-1; TCRdb designates TRBD2, a call that cannot be tested without DNA. CDR3 length: 18 amino acids. Germline V gives CDR1 SGHRS, CDR2 YFSETQ. CDR3 loop: CASSLEPRDYHSYNEQFF.